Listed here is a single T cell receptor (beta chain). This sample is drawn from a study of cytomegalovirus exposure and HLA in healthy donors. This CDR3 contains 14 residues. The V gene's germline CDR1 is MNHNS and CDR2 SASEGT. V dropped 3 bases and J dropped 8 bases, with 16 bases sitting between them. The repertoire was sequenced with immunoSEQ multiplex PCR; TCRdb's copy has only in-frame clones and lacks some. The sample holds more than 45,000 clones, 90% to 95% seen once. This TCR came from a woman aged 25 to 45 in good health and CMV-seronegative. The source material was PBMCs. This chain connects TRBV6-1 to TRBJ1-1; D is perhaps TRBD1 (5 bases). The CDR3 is CASSELRGFLEAFF. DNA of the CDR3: TGTGCCAGCAGTGAGCTCCGGGGGTTTCTAGAAGCTTTCTTT.